These T cell receptor beta chains were read from a single sample in a study of T cells in Graves' hyperthyroidism and ophthalmopathy. MiXCR, run by TCRdb on the multiplex PCR reads, gives a single entry per CDR3 protein. The sample yields some 500,000 distinct CDR3 sequences, roughly a quarter seen once. Sequencing input: blood. Receptor source: a woman aged 25 to 39 with Graves' ophthalmopathy. Each CDR3 is given with its conserved first and last residue. A D gene is named only where the DNA matches it firmly. Clone sizes are given selectively: once, few, many, or a class where the clone is expanded.

clone_size j_call d_call v_call cdr3_aa cdr3_nt
many TRBJ2-5 NA TRBV6-2/TRBV6-3 CASSRKGEPAETQYF TGTGCCAGCAGTAGAAAAGGGGAGCCGGCCGAGACCCAGTACTTC
NA TRBJ1-1 TRBD1 TRBV13 CASSLGDREEAEAFF TGTGCCAGCAGCTTAGGAGACAGGGAGGAGGCTGAAGCTTTCTTT
NA TRBJ2-4 TRBD2 TRBV6-1 CVSSPVGRAKNIQYF TGTGTCAGCAGTCCGGTCGGGAGGGCCAAAAACATTCAGTACTTC
many TRBJ1-5 NA TRBV19 CASRATGLGQPQHF TGTGCCAGTAGGGCCACAGGGTTAGGTCAGCCCCAGCATTTT
many TRBJ2-5 TRBD2 TRBV20-1 CSARVGSGLGETQYF TGCAGTGCTAGAGTGGGTAGCGGGCTCGGAGAGACCCAGTACTTC
many TRBJ2-7 NA TRBV6-2/TRBV6-3 CASSHQIAAGIALEQYF TGTGCCAGCAGTCACCAGATTGCGGCGGGGATCGCTTTGGAGCAGTACTTC
many TRBJ1-1 TRBD1 TRBV9 CASSPGTGGAEAFF TGTGCCAGCAGCCCCGGGACAGGGGGCGCTGAAGCTTTCTTT
few TRBJ1-1 NA TRBV12-3/TRBV12-4 CASSHREGGTEAFF TGTGCCAGCAGTCACAGGGAAGGGGGCACTGAAGCTTTCTTT
NA TRBJ2-5 TRBD2 TRBV20-1 CSAFGRAAGGETQYF TGCAGTGCTTTCGGGCGGGCGGCGGGAGGGGAGACCCAGTACTTC
NA TRBJ1-2 NA TRBV3-1 CASSQDRGGSGYTF TGTGCCAGCAGCCAAGATCGCGGAGGGTCCGGCTACACCTTC